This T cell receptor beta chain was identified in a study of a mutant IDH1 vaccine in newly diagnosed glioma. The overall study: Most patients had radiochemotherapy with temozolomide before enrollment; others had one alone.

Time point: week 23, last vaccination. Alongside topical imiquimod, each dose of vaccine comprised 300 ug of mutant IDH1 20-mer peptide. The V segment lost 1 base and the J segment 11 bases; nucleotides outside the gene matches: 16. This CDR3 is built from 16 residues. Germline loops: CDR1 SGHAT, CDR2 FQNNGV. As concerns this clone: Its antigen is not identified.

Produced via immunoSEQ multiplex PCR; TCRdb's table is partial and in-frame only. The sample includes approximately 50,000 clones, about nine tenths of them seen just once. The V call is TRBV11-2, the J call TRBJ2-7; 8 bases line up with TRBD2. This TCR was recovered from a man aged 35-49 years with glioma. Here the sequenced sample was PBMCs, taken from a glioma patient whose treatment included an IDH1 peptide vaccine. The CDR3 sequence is CASSLARREVSLGEYF. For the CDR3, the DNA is TGTGCCAGCAGCTTAGCGCGGCGGGAGGTATCCTTGGGGGAGTACTTC. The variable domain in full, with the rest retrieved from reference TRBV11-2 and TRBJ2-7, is EAGVAQSPRYKIIEKRQSVAFWCNPISGHATLYWYQQILGQGPKLLIQFQNNGVVDDSQLPKDRFSAERLKGVDSTLKIQPAKLEDSAVYLCASSLARREVSLGEYFGPGTRLTVT.